This entry features one T cell receptor (beta chain) sequence. The entry originates in a study of sequential checkpoint blockade in melanoma. Study context: First-line arms were nivolumab then ipilimumab, or the reverse, randomized 1:1. Each arm's sequence ended with maintenance nivolumab.

Indicated treatment: randomized to nivolumab then ipilimumab (arm A) or the reverse (arm B). CDR1 is MRHNA, CDR2 SNTAGT, per germline. This CDR3 spans 16 amino acids. Trimming at V came to 0 bases and at J to 7 bases, leaving 0 bases not matched to a gene. Method: immunoSEQ multiplex PCR; TCRdb's copy keeps in-frame clones and lacks some. This table holds some 9,000 clones, around 71% found once. The sample consisted of CD8+ T cells sorted from blood (inferred from file names), taken from a patient given nivolumab and ipilimumab in sequence. V and J are TRBV6-4 and TRBJ2-1; 16 bases match TRBD2. The clonotype was recovered from a human donor with melanoma. This CDR3 is CASSDSGLAGGNEQFF. For the CDR3, the DNA is TGTGCCAGCAGTGACTCGGGACTAGCGGGAGGGAATGAGCAGTTCTTC.